This TCR beta chain was recovered during a study of human T cells and chemical hapten exposure. As to time point: patch test 1, 2 weeks after DPC sensitization. Treatment described: therapeutic diphenylcyclopropenone sensitization with weekly scalp DPC. Trimming at V came to 3 bases and at J to 4 bases, leaving 5 bases not matched to a gene. Per the germline V gene, CDR1 is SGHRS and CDR2 is YFSETQ. CDR3 length: 16 amino acids. TCRdb processed the RACE reads anew with MiXCR; each CDR3 protein has one entry. Of more than 70,000 distinct CDR3 sequences in the sample, 12% were seen once. The rearrangement uses TRBV5-1 and TRBJ1-6, with 9 bases lining up with TRBD1. This sequence was found in an older woman with alopecia areata. Some clones in this sample may be carry-over from other donors' samples. This specimen consisted of whole blood, obtained in connection with sensitization to the hapten diphenylcyclopropenone (DPC). In DNA form, the CDR3 reads TGCGCCAGCAGCTCAGCAGGACAGGGGTATAATTCACCCCTCCACTTT. As protein: CASSSAGQGYNSPLHF.